This is a list of T cell receptor beta chains from one sample in a study of T cell responses to AZD1222 COVID-19 vaccine. Profiling relied on immunoSEQ multiplex PCR, and the TCRdb table lists in-frame clones only, not all of them. The sample records 140,000 to 150,000 clones, around 90% being singletons. This specimen was peripheral blood, taken 28 days after the second AZD1222 dose. The receptors stem from an adult who received the AZD1222 COVID-19 vaccine. Both conserved end residues are part of each CDR3. D genes are given only for firm matches. A clone size is listed for some rows: how often the clone was seen (once, few, many), or a class if it is expanded.

V gene	D gene	clone size	J gene	CDR3 protein	CDR3 DNA
TRBV3-1/TRBV3-2	.	once	TRBJ1-3	CASSQGLVGVGNTIYF	TGTGCCAGCAGCCAAGGATTGGTAGGGGTTGGAAACACCATATATTTT
TRBV2	.	.	TRBJ1-4	CASKEFLLGEKLFF	TGTGCCAGCAAGGAGTTTCTCCTCGGTGAAAAACTGTTTTTT
TRBV2	.	.	TRBJ2-2	CATGKINTGELFF	TGTGCCACAGGGAAAATAAACACCGGGGAGCTGTTTTTT
TRBV18	.	.	TRBJ2-2	CASSPRGTGELFF	TGTGCCAGCTCACCACGAGGGACCGGGGAGCTGTTTTTT
TRBV15	TRBD1	.	TRBJ1-1	CATSPRGEGAPTEAFF	TGTGCCACCAGCCCCCGGGGTGAGGGGGCTCCCACTGAAGCTTTCTTT
TRBV2	TRBD1	once	TRBJ2-3	CASSEFTGGTDTQYF	TGTGCCAGCAGTGAATTTACAGGGGGCACTGATACGCAGTATTTT
TRBV6-5	TRBD1	.	TRBJ1-1	CASQGQLSREAFF	TGTGCCAGCCAGGGACAGTTGAGTAGGGAAGCTTTCTTT
TRBV7-9	.	.	TRBJ1-6	CASSTTGPGDSPLHF	TGTGCCAGCAGCACTACAGGGCCCGGAGATTCACCCCTCCACTTT
TRBV7-3	.	.	TRBJ2-7	CASSLMVGVGEQYF	TGTGCCAGCAGCTTAATGGTCGGGGTAGGCGAGCAGTACTTC
TRBV18	TRBD1	.	TRBJ2-7	CASSPRTGKYEQYF	TGTGCCAGCTCACCTAGGACAGGCAAATACGAGCAGTACTTC
TRBV5-4	.	.	TRBJ1-1	CASSLDHGTLRTEAFF	TGTGCCAGCAGCTTAGATCACGGGACCTTACGAACCGAAGCTTTCTTT
TRBV2	.	.	TRBJ1-1	CASAQGTEAFF	TGTGCCAGCGCACAGGGAACTGAAGCTTTCTTT
TRBV2	.	.	TRBJ1-2	CASNVDSNYGYTF	TGTGCCAGCAACGTTGACAGCAACTATGGCTACACCTTC
TRBV5-1	.	.	TRBJ1-6	CASRVEMAPMALHF	TGCGCCAGCAGAGTTGAGATGGCCCCCATGGCCCTCCACTTT
TRBV6-5	.	.	TRBJ1-6	CASRAHKDYNSPLHF	TGTGCCTCCAGGGCGCATAAGGATTATAATTCACCCCTCCACTTT
TRBV6-2/TRBV6-3	.	.	TRBJ2-7	CASSYWGAGEQYF	TGTGCCAGCAGTTATTGGGGGGCTGGGGAGCAGTACTTC
TRBV7-2	.	.	TRBJ2-1	CASSLALWEQFF	TGTGCCAGCAGCTTAGCGCTTTGGGAGCAGTTCTTC
TRBV5-4	.	few	TRBJ2-5	CASSLGGATGWQETQYF	TGTGCCAGCAGCTTGGGGGGGGCGACAGGGTGGCAAGAGACCCAGTACTTC
TRBV6-6	TRBD1	.	TRBJ1-1	CASSYSGQGNTEAFF	TGTGCCAGCAGTTACTCTGGACAGGGGAACACTGAAGCTTTCTTT
TRBV5-1	TRBD1	.	TRBJ1-1	CASSTGQGPTEAFF	TGCGCCAGCAGCACGGGACAGGGGCCCACTGAAGCTTTCTTT
TRBV7-9	.	.	TRBJ2-1	CASSLAGGNEQFF	TGTGCCAGCAGCTTAGCCGGAGGGAATGAGCAGTTCTTC
TRBV3-1/TRBV3-2	.	.	TRBJ1-5	CASSRGRSNQPQHF	TGTGCCAGCAGCCGAGGACGGTCCAATCAGCCCCAGCATTTT
TRBV5-1	.	.	TRBJ1-1	CASSRGQSAFEAFF	TGCGCCAGCAGCCGAGGGCAGTCGGCCTTTGAAGCTTTCTTT
TRBV7-2	TRBD1	.	TRBJ2-1	CASRRQGRTYNEQFF	TGTGCCAGCAGGAGACAGGGTAGGACCTACAATGAGCAGTTCTTC
TRBV18	TRBD1	.	TRBJ2-7	CASSPGTGGDEQYF	TGTGCCAGCTCACCCGGGACAGGGGGCGACGAGCAGTACTTC
TRBV12-5	.	.	TRBJ1-1	CASGSARGTEAFF	TGTGCTAGTGGTTCCGCCAGGGGAACTGAAGCTTTCTTT